This T cell receptor beta chain was recovered during a study of spatial heterogeneity in lung cancer. On the study more broadly: Mean representation of each unique TCR and UMI combination in the raw reads exceeded 8.5 occurrences.

Points from the study as a whole: TCRs found ubiquitously expanded in tumor appeared in blood more at resection than at follow-up.

A note on this clonotype: The target antigen is unknown.

Time point noted: blood at routine non-recurrence follow-up after resection. No cell sorting; template was whole RNA from tumor, lung tissue or PBMC. Trimming left V 3 bases short and J 5 bases short, with 15 bases between. Germline CDR1 reads DFQATT; CDR2 reads SNEGSKA (reference sequence). The CDR3 extends over 14 amino acids. Every TCR cDNA molecule bore a unique molecular identifier. TCRdb used MiXCR to reprocess the 5' RACE reads, holding one entry per CDR3 protein. The data contain 39,000 or so distinct CDR3 sequences, roughly a tenth of them seen just once; the ten biggest clones take up more than 15%.

Here the sequenced sample was PBMCs, taken at follow-up. This rearrangement joins TRBV20-1 to TRBJ2-3, with D possibly TRBD1 on 5 matching bases. The source is a female donor with early-stage non-small cell lung cancer. CDR3 protein: CSASGRAGEDTQYF. The CDR3 DNA reads TGCAGTGCTAGCGGCAGGGCTGGGGAAGATACGCAGTATTTT.